This T cell receptor beta chain was sequenced in a study of PD-L1 blockade in urothelial cancer. The V end was cut by 2 bases, the J end by 3 bases, with 4 bases between. CDR1 is GTSNPN and CDR2 is SVGIG in the germline V gene (reference sequence). The CDR3 runs to 11 residues. Locally advanced or metastatic urothelial carcinoma was diagnosed in the patients. Sequenced by immunoSEQ multiplex PCR; TCRdb stores in-frame clones only, minus some. Among about 30,000 clones listed, 87% were seen once. The rearrangement links TRBV30 to TRBJ2-5; D unclear. The sequence was collected from a man aged 45-65 years with urothelial cancer. The sequenced sample was PBMCs, obtained around atezolizumab (anti-PD-L1) treatment. This CDR3 is CAWSSKETQYF. The DNA for the CDR3 is TGTGCCTGGAGTAGCAAAGAGACCCAGTACTTC.